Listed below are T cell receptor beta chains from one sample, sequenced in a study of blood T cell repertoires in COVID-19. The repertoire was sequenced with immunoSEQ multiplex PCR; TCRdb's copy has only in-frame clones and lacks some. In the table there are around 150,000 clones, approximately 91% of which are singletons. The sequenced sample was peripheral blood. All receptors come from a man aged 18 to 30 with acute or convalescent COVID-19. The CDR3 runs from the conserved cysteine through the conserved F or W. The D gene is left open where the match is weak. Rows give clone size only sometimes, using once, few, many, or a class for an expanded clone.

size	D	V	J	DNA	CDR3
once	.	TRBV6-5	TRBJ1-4	TGTGCCAGCAGTTACTCTGGGAGCTATAATGAAAAACTGTTTTTT	CASSYSGSYNEKLFF
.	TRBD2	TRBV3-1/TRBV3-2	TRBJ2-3	TGTGCCAGCAGCCATACTAGCGGGACGCAGTATTTT	CASSHTSGTQYF
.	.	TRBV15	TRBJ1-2	TGTGCCACCAGCAGAGATCAACCAGGCTATGGCTACACCTTC	CATSRDQPGYGYTF
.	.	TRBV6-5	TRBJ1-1	TGTGCCAGCACCTCAGGAGGCAGAATTGACACTGAAGCTTTCTTT	CASTSGGRIDTEAFF
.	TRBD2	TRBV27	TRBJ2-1	TGTGCCAGCAGTTCCCTGACTAGCGGGAGTAGAGGTGAGCAGTTCTTC	CASSSLTSGSRGEQFF
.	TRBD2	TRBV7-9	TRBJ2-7	TGTGCCAGCAGCTCCGGGACTAGTCACTCCGAGCAGTACTTC	CASSSGTSHSEQYF
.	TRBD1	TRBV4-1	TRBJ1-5	TGCGCCAGCAGCCATATAGGACAGGGGGCAACTCAGCCCCAGCATTTT	CASSHIGQGATQPQHF
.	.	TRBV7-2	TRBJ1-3	TGTGCCAGCGGCGGAGTCCTCTCTGGAAACACCATATATTTT	CASGGVLSGNTIYF
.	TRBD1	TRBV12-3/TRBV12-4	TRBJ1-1	TGTGCCAGCAGCAGACAGGGGAACACTGAAGCTTTCTTT	CASSRQGNTEAFF
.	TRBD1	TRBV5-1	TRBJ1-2	TGCGCCAGCAGCTGGGGGACAGGGGGCAAGGATGGCTACACCTTC	CASSWGTGGKDGYTF
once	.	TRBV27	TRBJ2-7	TGTGCCAGCAGTTGGGCGGGGGCGGGTTACGAGCAGTACTTC	CASSWAGAGYEQYF
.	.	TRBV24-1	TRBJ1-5	TGTGCCACCAGTGCCCAGGGCAATCAGCCCCAGCATTTT	CATSAQGNQPQHF
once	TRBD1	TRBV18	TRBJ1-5	TGTGCCAGCTCACCTGACAGGGGGAGCAATCAGCCCCAGCATTTT	CASSPDRGSNQPQHF
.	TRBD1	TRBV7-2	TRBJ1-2	TGTGCCAGCAGCTCTATTCAACCAGGGGGCGCGGGCGGCTACACCTTC	CASSSIQPGGAGGYTF
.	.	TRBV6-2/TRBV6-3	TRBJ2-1	TGTGCCAGCAGTTTGAGGGGGGGCTACAATGAGCAGTTCTTC	CASSLRGGYNEQFF
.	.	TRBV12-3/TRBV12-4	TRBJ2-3	TGTGCCTCAAGCGGCAGCACAGATACGCAGTATTTT	CASSGSTDTQYF
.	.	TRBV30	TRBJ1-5	TGTGCCTGGAGTAGCACCGATCAGCCCCAGCATTTT	CAWSSTDQPQHF
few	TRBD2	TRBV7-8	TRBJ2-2	TGTGCCAGCAAAAAAGGCCCTAGCGGGGTTAACACCGGGGAGCTGTTTTTT	CASKKGPSGVNTGELFF
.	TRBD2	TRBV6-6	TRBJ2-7	TGTGCCAGCAGTTACTCGACTAGCGGTTCCTACGAGCAGTACTTC	CASSYSTSGSYEQYF
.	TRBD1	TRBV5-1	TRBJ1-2	TGCGCCAGCAGCCCGACAGGGGTGGAAAATGGCTACACCTTC	CASSPTGVENGYTF
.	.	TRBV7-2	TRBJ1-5	TGTGCCAGCAGCGCCGACAGTTATCAGCCCCAGCATTTT	CASSADSYQPQHF
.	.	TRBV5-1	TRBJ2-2	TGCGCCAGCAGCGAAACAGGGCGGAGCACCGGGGAGCTGTTTTTT	CASSETGRSTGELFF
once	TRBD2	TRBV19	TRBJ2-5	TGTGCCAGTAGTATGAAAGGAGGGCGGGAGGTCCAAGAGACCCAGTACTTC	CASSMKGGREVQETQYF
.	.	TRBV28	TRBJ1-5	TGTGCCAGCAGGGAGAACAATCAGCCCCAGCATTTT	CASRENNQPQHF
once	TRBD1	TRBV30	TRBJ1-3	TGTGCCTGGGACCCGGACAGGCCCTCTGGAAACACCATATATTTT	CAWDPDRPSGNTIYF
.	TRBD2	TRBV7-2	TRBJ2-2	TGTGCCAGCAGCTTGGCGGCTAGCGGGAAGCTGTTTTTT	CASSLAASGKLFF
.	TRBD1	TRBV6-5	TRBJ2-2	TGTGCCAGCAGCGGACAGGTCCTACCCACCGGGGAGCTGTTTTTT	CASSGQVLPTGELFF
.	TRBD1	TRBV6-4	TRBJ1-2	TGTGCCAGCAGTCCTTCAGGACAGGGGAAATACTATGGCTACACCTTC	CASSPSGQGKYYGYTF
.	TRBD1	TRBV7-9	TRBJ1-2	TGTGCCAGCAGCGGACAGGCCTATGGCTACACCTTC	CASSGQAYGYTF
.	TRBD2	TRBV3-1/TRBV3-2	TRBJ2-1	TGTGCCAGCAGCCTGACTAGCGGGGACTACAATGAGCAGTTCTTC	CASSLTSGDYNEQFF
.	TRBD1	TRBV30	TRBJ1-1	TGTGCCTGCTCAGACAGGGCGAGGACTGAAGCTTTCTTT	CACSDRARTEAFF
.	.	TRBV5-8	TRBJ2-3	TGTGCCAGCAGACCTCCCACATATGGCACAGATACGCAGTATTTT	CASRPPTYGTDTQYF
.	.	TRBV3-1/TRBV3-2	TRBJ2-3	TGTGCCAGCAGCCAAGAAGCCGATACAGATACGCAGTATTTT	CASSQEADTDTQYF
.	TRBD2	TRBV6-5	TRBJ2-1	TGTGCCAGCAGTTTAATAGCGGGAGGGCCGGGGAATGAGCAGTTCTTC	CASSLIAGGPGNEQFF
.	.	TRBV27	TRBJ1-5	TGTGCCAGCAGTCTCCAGGCAAATCAGCCCCAGCATTTT	CASSLQANQPQHF
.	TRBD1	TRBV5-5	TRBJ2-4	TGTGCCAGCAGCCAGGATATGGGACAGGGGGTCTTAGCCAAAAACATTCAGTACTTC	CASSQDMGQGVLAKNIQYF
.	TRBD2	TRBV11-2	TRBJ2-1	TGTGCCAGCAGCTTAGAAGCGGGAGTGGAAGGGGAAGGGTTCTTC	CASSLEAGVEGEGFF
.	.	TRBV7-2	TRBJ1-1	TGTGCCAGCAGCTTAGGGAGAGGGGGGGAGAACACTGAAGCTTTCTTT	CASSLGRGGENTEAFF
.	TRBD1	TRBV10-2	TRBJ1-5	TGCGCCAGCGGGACAGGGGATCAGCCCCAGCATTTT	CASGTGDQPQHF
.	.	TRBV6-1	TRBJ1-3	TGTGCCAGCAGTGACGGGATTTCTGGAAACACCATATATTTT	CASSDGISGNTIYF
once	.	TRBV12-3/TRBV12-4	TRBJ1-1	TGTGCCAGCAGTTTCGGACAAGCCCTTGAAGCTTTCTTT	CASSFGQALEAFF
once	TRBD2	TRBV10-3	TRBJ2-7	TGTGCCATCAGTGGCGGGGGTAACGAGCAGTACTTC	CAISGGGNEQYF
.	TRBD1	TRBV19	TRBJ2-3	TGTGCCAGTAGTATTGGACAGGCAACAGATACGCAGTATTTT	CASSIGQATDTQYF
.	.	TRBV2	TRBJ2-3	TGTGCCAGCAGCCGCGGAGGACGTCAGGATACGCAGTATTTT	CASSRGGRQDTQYF
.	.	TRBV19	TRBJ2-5	TGTGCCAGTAGTCCAGGGGCGGACCAAGAGACCCAGTACTTC	CASSPGADQETQYF
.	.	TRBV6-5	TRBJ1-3	TGTGCCAGCAGTCGGTCGTCCGAAGGAAACACCATATATTTT	CASSRSSEGNTIYF
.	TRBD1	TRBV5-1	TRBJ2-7	TGCGCCAGCAGCTTGGCCGGGACAGGGTTCGACGAGCAGTACTTC	CASSLAGTGFDEQYF
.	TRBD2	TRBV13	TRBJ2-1	TGTGCCAGCAGCACGAAGGGGGGAGTAGCGGGGAATGAGCAGTTCTTC	CASSTKGGVAGNEQFF
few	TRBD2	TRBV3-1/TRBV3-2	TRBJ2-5	TGTGCCAGCAGCCGGTCGCTAGCGGGAGAAGAGACCCAGTACTTC	CASSRSLAGEETQYF
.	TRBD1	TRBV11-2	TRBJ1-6	TGTGCCAGCAGCTTAGATCGACAGGGGGTGTCACCCCTCCACTTT	CASSLDRQGVSPLHF
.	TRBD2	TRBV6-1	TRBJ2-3	TGTGCCAGCAGTGAAGTCCGGACTAGCGGAAGATACACAGATACGCAGTATTTT	CASSEVRTSGRYTDTQYF
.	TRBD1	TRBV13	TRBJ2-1	TGTGCCAGCAGCCGGGGACAGGGGGCCAATGAGCAGTTCTTC	CASSRGQGANEQFF
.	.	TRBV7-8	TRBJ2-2	TGTGCCAGCACGCCAATACTAGACCGGAACACCGGGGAGCTGTTTTTT	CASTPILDRNTGELFF